What follows are 7 T cell receptor beta chains derived from one specimen sequenced in a study of long-term antiretroviral therapy in people with HIV. Investigators performed immunoSEQ version v3.0 at survey level. The method was immunoSEQ multiplex PCR; TCRdb's version includes in-frame clones alone and lacks a portion of them. Among over 20,000 clones, around 80% were seen once, and the ten largest hold 4% to 5.5%. Specimen: unsorted PBMCs, collected 3 years after starting antiretroviral therapy. The source of these receptors is a man younger than 35 with HIV.

This sequence joins TRBV10-3 and TRBJ2-5, with D tentatively TRBD2 (6 bases). This CDR3 has 13 amino acids. The V end lost 4 bases, the J end lost 0 bases, and 6 bases lay between the germline ends. Germline V CDR1 and CDR2: ENHRY, SYGVKD. CDR3 sequence (DNA): TGTGCCATCAGTGGGACTAACCAAGAGACCCAGTACTTC. Translated, it gives CAISGTNQETQYF.

The CDR3 loop reads CASSAGGEGTGELFF. In DNA, the CDR3 is TGTGCCTCCTCCGCGGGGGGAGAGGGGACCGGGGAGCTGTTTTTT. This chain uses TRBV28 with TRBJ2-2; TRBD2 aligns across 8 bases. The germline CDR1 and CDR2 sequences are MDHEN and SYDVKM. There are 15 residues in the CDR3. Trimming at V came to 11 bases and at J to 5 bases, leaving 13 bases not matched to a gene.

The CDR3 region is CASKGLAGLETQYF. DNA for the CDR3: TGTGCCAGCAAGGGACTAGCGGGACTAGAGACCCAGTACTTC. The chain employs TRBV25-1 and TRBJ2-5; 13 bases line up with TRBD2. The CDR3 has 14 amino acids. Germline assignment: CDR1 MGHDK and CDR2 SYGVNS. With V trimmed by 7 bases and J by 4 bases, 3 bases remained unmatched.

The V call is TRBV5-6, the J call TRBJ1-5; no firm D call. CDR1 is SGHDT, CDR2 YYEEEE, per germline. This CDR3 is 17 amino acids long. The V end was cut by 2 bases, the J end by 1 base, with 16 bases between. The CDR3 here is CASSLRSSGESNQPQHF. DNA for the CDR3: TGTGCCAGCAGCTTAAGATCCTCAGGCGAAAGCAATCAGCCCCAGCATTTT.

This chain links TRBV7-9 with TRBJ2-3; D is unclear. Germline CDR1 and CDR2: SEHNR and FQNEAQ (reference sequence). Trimming stripped 5 bases from V and 2 bases from J, with 5 bases between. This CDR3 is 12 amino acids long. CDR3 DNA: TGTGCCAGCAGCCGACTCACAGATACGCAGTATTTT. Translation gives CASSRLTDTQYF.

V is TRBV19 and J is TRBJ2-5; the D is unclear. CDR3 length: 14 amino acids. V dropped 2 bases and J dropped 4 bases, with 11 bases sitting between them. Germline lookup yields CDR1 LNHDA and CDR2 SQIVND (reference sequence). The CDR3 here is CASSITRYTETQYF. CDR3 DNA: TGTGCCAGTAGTATAACCAGGTACACAGAGACCCAGTACTTC.

The CDR3 nucleotides read TGTGCCAGCAGCTTATTCGGACAGACCTACGAGCAGTACTTC. It specifies CASSLFGQTYEQYF. The V call is TRBV7-8, the J call TRBJ2-7, with a weak D call TRBD1 (6 bases). Deletions cut 2 bases from V and 2 bases from J, with 10 bases between. This CDR3 spans 14 amino acids. From germline, CDR1 is SGHVS and CDR2 FQNEAQ.